Here is one T cell receptor (beta chain) with its context. Sequenced by immunoSEQ multiplex PCR; TCRdb stores in-frame clones only, minus some. The table includes about 77,000 clones, around 92% detected once. This specimen comes from a study of control samples from healthy donors and cancer patients. The ends were cut back, 2 bases at V and 5 bases at J, with 16 bases in the middle. The V gene's germline CDR1 is KGHSH and CDR2 LQKENI. The CDR3 spans 15 residues. The V call is TRBV18, the J call TRBJ2-7; D may correspond to TRBD1 or TRBD2 (5 bases each). Material: blood. The receptor's source is a woman in her sixties in good health. The CDR3 sequence: CASSPMGPQAHEQYF. As DNA, the CDR3 is TGTGCCAGCTCACCAATGGGACCCCAAGCCCACGAGCAGTACTTC.